The entry below describes one T cell receptor (beta chain). Preparation of the TCRbeta library involved a method that used unique molecular identifiers. TCRdb processed the PCR reads anew with MiXCR; each CDR3 protein has one entry. The sample lists about 690,000 distinct CDR3 sequences; over 15% were seen once. This sample is drawn from a study of T-cell reconstitution after alpha-beta-depleted transplantation in children. The sample here was PBMCs from the stem cell graft donor, taken from the stem cell graft. This receptor was taken from a human donor who donated a stem cell graft to a child with acute myeloid leukemia.

CDR3: CASSAGGTEVYEQYF. The CDR3 region has the DNA TGCGCCAGCAGCGCCGGAGGGACAGAAGTCTACGAGCAGTACTTC. V and J are TRBV5-1 and TRBJ2-7; D is perhaps TRBD1 (7 bases). Between the trimmed V and J ends, which lost 4 bases and 3 bases, there was a span of 17 bases. CDR1 and CDR2 (germline): SGHRS, YFSETQ. The CDR3 totals 15 residues.